This note documents a single T cell receptor beta chain sequence. Its antigen is undetermined. These data originate in a study of PD-1 blockade in mismatch repair-deficient tumors. Regarding the study as a whole: After pembrolizumab, tumor-resident clones rose rapidly, then generally contracted before radiologic responses.

The data were produced by immunoSEQ multiplex PCR, yet TCRdb's version contains in-frame clones alone and is incomplete. The sample yields 95,000 to 150,000 clones, 86% seen once. The material sequenced was peripheral blood, taken 44 weeks after starting pembrolizumab. The clonotype originates from an adult with mismatch repair-deficient cancer.

CDR3 region: CASSLAQGAYNEQFF. The CDR3 nucleotides read TGCGCCAGCAGCTTGGCCCAAGGAGCTTACAATGAGCAGTTCTTC. This chain joins TRBV5-1 and TRBJ2-1; D is undetermined. The CDR3 length is 15 residues. CDR1 SGHRS and CDR2 YFSETQ come from the germline V gene. V dropped 0 bases and J dropped 4 bases, with 11 bases sitting between them. Using reference TRBV5-1 and TRBJ2-1 for the parts outside the CDR3, the full variable domain is KAGVTQTPRYLIKTRGQQVTLSCSPISGHRSVSWYQQTPGQGLQFLFEYFSETQRNKGNFPGRFSGRQFSNSRSEMNVSTLELGDSALYLCASSLAQGAYNEQFFGPGTRLTVL.